The 9 T cell receptor beta chains below come from one sample, sequenced in a study of T cells in Graves' hyperthyroidism and ophthalmopathy. Template material for amplifying TCR beta CDR3 regions consisted of RNA transcripts. An initial round of RT-PCR targeting the TCR CDR3 relied on the HTBI primer set. TCRdb fed the multiplex PCR reads into MiXCR, producing one record per CDR3 protein. The sample lists roughly 500,000 distinct CDR3 sequences, 46% occurring once. The specimen was peripheral blood or thyroid tissue (not recorded which). All receptors derive from an adult woman with Graves' disease, either hyperthyroidism or ophthalmopathy (not recorded which).

The CDR3 nucleotides read TGTGCCATCAGGCCACAGGGGGCTAATCCGAACACCGGGGAGCTGTTTTTT. This translates into CAIRPQGANPNTGELFF. This chain links TRBV10-3 with TRBJ2-2; TRBD1 aligns across 9 bases. CDR1 and CDR2 from the germline V gene are ENHRY and SYGVKD. V trimming: 6 bases; J trimming: 0 bases; junction bases outside the gene matches: 8. The CDR3 consists of 17 residues.

The chain recombines TRBV10-3 with TRBJ1-5; the match to TRBD1 covers 7 bases. In germline, CDR1 is ENHRY, CDR2 SYGVKD. The CDR3 extends over 15 amino acids. Trimming cost V 11 bases and J 7 bases; bases outside gene matches: 17. CDR3 DNA: TGTGCCTCTACGGCGGGAGCAGGGGGAGGACAGCCCCAGCATTTT. The encoded protein is CASTAGAGGGQPQHF.

This chain uses TRBV7-2 with TRBJ1-4; perhaps TRBD1 as D (5 bases). The CDR3 has 19 amino acids. CDR1 and CDR2 (germline): SGHTA, FQGNSA. V was trimmed by 5 bases and J by 6 bases, leaving 28 bases between them. The CDR3 coding sequence is TGTGCCAGCAGCCAAGCACTCAACGAGGGGCGATCGGGCGATGAAAAACTGTTTTTT. Translated, it gives CASSQALNEGRSGDEKLFF.

This clonotype was observed many times. This rearrangement joins TRBV19 to TRBJ1-5; D gene ambiguous. The CDR3 has 12 amino acids. Germline CDR1 LNHDA, CDR2 SQIVND (reference sequence). V lost 6 bases, J lost 4 bases, and 7 bases lay in between. The CDR3 DNA follows: TGTGCCAGTAGGAGAAGTAATCAGCCCCAGCATTTT. Residues: CASRRSNQPQHF. Looking up the rest from reference TRBV19 and TRBJ1-5 gives the full variable domain: DGGITQSPKYLFRKEGQNVTLSCEQNLNHDAMYWYRQDPGQGLRLIYYSQIVNDFQKGDIAEGYSVSREKKESFPLTVTSAQKNPTAFYLCASRRSNQPQHFGDGTRLSIL.

The rearrangement joins TRBV6-5 to TRBJ1-5, with D perhaps matching TRBD1 (5 bases). Trimming shortened V by 8 bases and J by 3 bases, and 8 bases separated the two germline ends. Germline CDR1 and CDR2: MNHEY and SVGAGI. The CDR3 extends over 12 amino acids. The CDR3 DNA sequence: TGTGCCAGCGGGACCCTCAATCAGCCCCAGCATTTT. The encoded protein is CASGTLNQPQHF.

This clonotype has only one observation. This chain connects TRBV9 to TRBJ2-2; 9 bases align to TRBD1. The V and J ends lost 4 bases and 6 bases, in that order; junction bases with no gene match: 4. Germline CDR1 and CDR2: SGDLS and YYNGEE. The CDR3 is 14 amino acids. In DNA, the CDR3 is TGTGCCAGCAGCTGGGACAGGGATGCCGGGGAGCTGTTTTTT. It translates to CASSWDRDAGELFF.

Many counts were recorded for this clonotype. The chain links TRBV4-1 to TRBJ1-5, with unresolved D. In germline, CDR1 is MGHRA, CDR2 YSYEKL. The CDR3 consists of 13 residues. Trimming took off 3 bases at V and 4 bases at J, with 7 bases between the two ends. This CDR3 is CASSHTENQPQHF. The CDR3 nucleotides read TGCGCCAGCAGCCATACAGAAAATCAGCCCCAGCATTTT.

The rearrangement uses TRBV15 and TRBJ2-7; 8 bases agree with TRBD2. This CDR3 comprises 16 residues. CDR1 is LNHNV and CDR2 is YYDKDF in the germline V gene (reference sequence). V gave up 1 base and J gave up 7 bases; unmatched junction bases: 12. The CDR3, as DNA: TGTGCCACCAGCAGAGTGGCTAGCGGGTGGGACAATGAGCAGTACTTC. Translation: CATSRVASGWDNEQYF.

The rearrangement uses TRBV9 and TRBJ1-2, with TRBD1 matching over 7 bases. J lost 4 bases, V lost 9 bases, and 15 bases had no gene match. Germline V gene data show CDR1 as SGDLS and CDR2 as YYNGEE. This CDR3 region has 15 residues. CDR3 coding DNA: TGTGCCATCACCCCCGGACAGGACGGGTTCTATGGCTACACCTTC. Translated, it gives CAITPGQDGFYGYTF.